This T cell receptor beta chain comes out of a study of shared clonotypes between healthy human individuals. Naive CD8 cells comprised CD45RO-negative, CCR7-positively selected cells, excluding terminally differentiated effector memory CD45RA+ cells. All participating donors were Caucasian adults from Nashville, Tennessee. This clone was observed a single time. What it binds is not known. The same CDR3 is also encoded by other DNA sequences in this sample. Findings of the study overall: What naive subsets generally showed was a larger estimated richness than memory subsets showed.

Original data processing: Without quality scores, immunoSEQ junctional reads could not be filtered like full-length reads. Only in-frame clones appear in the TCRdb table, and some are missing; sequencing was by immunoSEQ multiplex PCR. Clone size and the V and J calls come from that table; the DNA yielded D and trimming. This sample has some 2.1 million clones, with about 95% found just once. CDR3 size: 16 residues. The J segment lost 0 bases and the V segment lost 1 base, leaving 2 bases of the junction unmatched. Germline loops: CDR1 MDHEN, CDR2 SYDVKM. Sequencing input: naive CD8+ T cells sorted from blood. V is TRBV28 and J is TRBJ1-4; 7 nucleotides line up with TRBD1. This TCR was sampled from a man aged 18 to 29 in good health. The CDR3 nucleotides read TGTGCCAGCAGTTTATACAGGGGCGCAACTAATGAAAAACTGTTTTTT. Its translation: CASSLYRGATNEKLFF.